This T cell receptor (beta chain) was sequenced in a study of blood T cell repertoires in COVID-19 (dated by TCRdb to about 2020). About the full investigation: Collaborator samples came from the United States, Italy and Spain and covered acute and convalescent phases of COVID-19. The material from the prospective study consisted of cDNA or gDNA derived from T cells, B-cell-depleted T cells, or PBMCs. Deeply sampled blood TCRbeta repertoires from subjects exposed to, actively infected with, or recovered from COVID-19 were included in the dataset. The repertoires were released in a freely available public database meant as a resource for research on the immune response to SARS-CoV-2. The samples were drawn from two sources: the first 160 participants of the ongoing ImmuneRACE study, and about 1,300 subjects contributed by 6 global collaborators. Nearly every sample came with metadata listing a de-identified subject ID, COVID-19 status, age in years and sex. Where HLA class I and class II types were available, the types were taken from metadata supplied by the sample provider, not from assay-based typing.

A word on this clone: It has no known antigen specificity. One base away there is no much larger clone; base qualities are not given.

The germline V end is reduced by 1 base and the J end by 4 bases; junction bases left unmatched: 10. The CDR3 spans 17 residues, from the cysteine through the phenylalanine. Here the CDR3 DNA is all that survives: 51 bases in frame from base 1. From the germline V gene (reference sequence), CDR1 is SGHKS and CDR2 is YYEKEE. The collaborating institutions used their own protocols to collect whole blood in K2EDTA tubes. For TCRbeta analysis, collaborators shipped samples as frozen whole blood, isolated PBMCs, or DNA extracted from either of those sample types. Overall study outcomes, separate from this receptor: The quantity of clinical and demographic metadata differed by source and by participant and was supplied without curation.

TCRbeta CDR3 regions were amplified from genomic DNA using the immunoSEQ Assay, a bias-controlled multiplex PCR. The original pipeline was this. Nucleated cell counts per sample were estimated from amplification of reference gene primers within the assay. To quantify the absolute abundance of each unique TCRbeta CDR3 rearrangement, sequence reads were collapsed and filtered. For each sample, productive Simpson clonality was calculated as the square root of Simpson's diversity index over productive rearrangements. The table was pulled from immuneACCESS by TCRdb, which kept in-frame rearrangements only. Such tables lose some clones; where checked, under half of the loss comes from unresolved V genes, and the rest has no known cause. Clonal size and the V and J genes are those of that table, whereas D and trimming came from the DNA. The sample profile shows under 250,000 clones; 75% to 90% of them were found once. 27% of the sample goes to the ten largest clones.

The receptor comes from a man aged 35 to 55 with acute or convalescent COVID-19. This chain joins TRBV5-5 to TRBJ1-4; TRBD1 fits 7 bases in the junction. The specimen sequenced was peripheral blood. The DNA sequence follows: TGTGCCAGCAGCTTGTCTCAAGGGGGCGGGCTTAATGAAAAACTGTTTTTT. Its translation is CASSLSQGGGLNEKLFF.